This TCR beta chain came from a study of neurological immune-mediated disorders (dated by TCRdb to about 2019). With regard to the full study: Peripheral blood TCR-beta repertoires from patients with HTLV-I-associated myelopathy (HAM/TSP), patients with multiple sclerosis, and healthy controls were compared in the study using UMI-based sequencing. The 106 TCR-beta libraries covered PBMC samples along with longitudinal samples, technical triplicates, and paired sorted CD4+ and CD8+ T-cell subsets. Longitudinal HAM/TSP and healthy donors were sampled at 3 time-points each (roughly 3-40 month intervals). Of the roughly 68 subjects in the cohort, approximately 15 were HAM/TSP patients, about 35 were multiple sclerosis patients, and some 20 were healthy controls.

cDNA synthesis used template-switch 5'RACE with a primer carrying a 10-nucleotide random unique molecular identifier tagging each TCR transcript. Each sequencing run produced over 160 million TCR-beta sequences covering 15-18 subjects. The RNeasy kit was used to extract total RNA. TCR-beta VDJ regions were amplified with primers for the TCR constant region and the 5'RACE anchor, using the KAPA Real-time Library Amplification kit. A first PCR added sample indexes and Illumina adaptors, and a second PCR then raised library yield. The roughly 650 bp TCR product was size-selected on a 2% E-gel SizeSelection system after Ampure bead purification. Before pooling, library quality was checked on a Bioanalyzer, concentration was measured with Qubit, and libraries were quantified with the Kapa Library Quantification kit. An Illumina HiSeq 2500 was used to sequence the libraries paired-end at 2 x 150 bp. To increase sequence diversity, 25-30% phiX was spiked into each library pool. The original methods were these. The quality-filtered reads were processed with the UMI-based MiGEC pipeline, whose error correction step removed more than 75% of the raw TCR sequences. IMGT germline references were used for aligning VDJ genes, and each clonotype was defined as a unique CDR3 amino acid sequence together with its V-J genes. VDJtools evaluated clonal expansion, Shannon diversity and CDR3 relatedness (CalcPairwiseDistances, ClusterSamples); CLCbio workbench built phylogenetic trees. Using coefficient-of-variation modelling across technical triplicates, the study counted a clone as expanded if it had at least 8 unique UMIs. TCRdb trimmed public reads at Q25 via fastp, called clones via MiXCR and kept in-frame beta chains. Identical CDR3 proteins give one entry, which carries the most common genes and DNA. These V and J calls rely on TCRdb rather than the paper's analysis. This sample comprises roughly 100,000 distinct CDR3 sequences, 10% to 14% of them detected only once. The ten largest clones add up to about 3.1% of the sample.

The CDR3 runs 15 residues from the cysteine to the phenylalanine. CDR3 DNA is the only sequence kept; it has 45 bases, read in frame from the first base. Trimmed from V: 5 bases; trimmed from J: 0 bases; junction bases lacking a gene match: 6. CDR1 and CDR2 are drawn from the germline V gene: ENHRY, SYGVKD. General findings and caveats noted by the study authors: Expanded clones from different subjects shared no identical CDR3 amino acid sequences, which suggests that TCR-beta repertoires were private in all groups. TCR clonal expansion was highest in HAM/TSP patients and lowest in MS patients, with MS patients falling below even healthy controls.

The time point label, as the study defines it: longitudinal time-point 3. Unsorted PBMC libraries were generated from 2 million PBMCs stored in RNAlater at -80 °C until RNA extraction. Peripheral blood was subjected to Ficoll-Hypaque density gradient centrifugation to isolate PBMCs, which were then cryopreserved in liquid nitrogen. This clonotype was recorded at least ten times. The clone's antigen remains unknown. The sample holds no much larger clone one base away, and base qualities are not on file. This clonotype was sampled from a female donor with HTLV-1-associated myelopathy (HAM/TSP). The sequence links TRBV10-3 to TRBJ1-2; the junction holds 7 bases that match TRBD1. The sequencing input was PBMCs. In nucleotides, the sequence is TGTGCCATCAGTTTGACAGGGACTCCTAACTATGGCTACACCTTC. It encodes CAISLTGTPNYGYTF.